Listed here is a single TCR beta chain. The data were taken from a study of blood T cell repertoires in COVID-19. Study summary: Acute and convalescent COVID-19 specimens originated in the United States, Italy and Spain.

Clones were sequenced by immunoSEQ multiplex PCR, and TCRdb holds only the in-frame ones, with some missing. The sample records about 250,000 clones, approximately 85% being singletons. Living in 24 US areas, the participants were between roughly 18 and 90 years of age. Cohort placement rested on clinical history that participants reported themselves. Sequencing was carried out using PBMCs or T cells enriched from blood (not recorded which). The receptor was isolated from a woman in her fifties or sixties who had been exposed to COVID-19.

The CDR3 protein is CASSGGPGNTIYF. The CDR3 DNA reads as TGTGCCAGCAGCGGGGGCCCTGGAAACACCATATATTTT. The J gene is TRBJ1-3, the V gene TRBV11-2; weak D call: TRBD1 (6 bases). V was trimmed by 5 bases and J by 2 bases, leaving 7 bases between them. Germline assignment: CDR1 SGHAT and CDR2 FQNNGV. CDR3 length: 13 amino acids.